The sequence of this T cell receptor (beta chain) was determined in a study of blood T cell repertoires in COVID-19. This CDR3 contains 15 residues. CDR1 and CDR2 (germline): SNHLY, FYNNEI. Trimming removed 3 bases from V and 3 bases from J, with 12 bases in between. The method was immunoSEQ multiplex PCR; TCRdb's version includes in-frame clones alone and lacks a portion of them. This sample has 150,000 or so clones; around 83% occur once, and the top ten carry roughly an eighth. V usage is TRBV2 and J usage is TRBJ1-3; D remains ambiguous. This clonotype was obtained from an older woman with COVID-19, enrolled during active disease. The sequenced sample consisted of peripheral blood. The CDR3 is CASSDSSRGGNTIYF. CDR3 bases: TGTGCCAGCAGTGATAGCAGTCGGGGTGGAAACACCATATATTTT.